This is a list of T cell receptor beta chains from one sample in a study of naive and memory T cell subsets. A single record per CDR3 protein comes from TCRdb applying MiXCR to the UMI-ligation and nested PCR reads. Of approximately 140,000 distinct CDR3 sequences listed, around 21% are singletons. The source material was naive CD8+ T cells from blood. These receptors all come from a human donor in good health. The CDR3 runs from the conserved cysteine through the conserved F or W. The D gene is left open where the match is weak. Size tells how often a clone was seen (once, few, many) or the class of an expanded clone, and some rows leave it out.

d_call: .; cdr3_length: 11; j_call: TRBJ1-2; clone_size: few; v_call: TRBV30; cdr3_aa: CAWSPEGGYTF; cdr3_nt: TGTGCCTGGAGCCCAGAGGGGGGCTACACCTTC
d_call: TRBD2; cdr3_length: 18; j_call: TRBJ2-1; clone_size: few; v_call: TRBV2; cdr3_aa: CASITGLANSPTYNEQFF; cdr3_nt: TGTGCCAGCATTACTGGACTAGCGAATTCCCCTACCTACAATGAGCAGTTCTTC
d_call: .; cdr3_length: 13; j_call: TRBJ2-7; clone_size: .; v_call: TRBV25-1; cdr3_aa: CASSDLMNHEQYF; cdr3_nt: TGTGCCAGCAGTGATCTGATGAACCACGAGCAGTACTTC
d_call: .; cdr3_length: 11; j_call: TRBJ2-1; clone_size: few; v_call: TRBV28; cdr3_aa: CASSVNDEQFF; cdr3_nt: TGTGCCAGCAGTGTTAACGATGAGCAGTTCTTC
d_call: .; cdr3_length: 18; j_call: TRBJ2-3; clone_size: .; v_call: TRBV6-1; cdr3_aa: CASTPPRTADPSTDTQYF; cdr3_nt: TGTGCCAGCACCCCGCCCAGGACCGCTGACCCTAGCACAGATACGCAGTATTTT
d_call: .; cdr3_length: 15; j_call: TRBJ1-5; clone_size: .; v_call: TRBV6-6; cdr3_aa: CASSYHQGVNQPQHF; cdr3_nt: TGTGCCAGCAGTTATCACCAGGGAGTCAATCAGCCCCAGCATTTT
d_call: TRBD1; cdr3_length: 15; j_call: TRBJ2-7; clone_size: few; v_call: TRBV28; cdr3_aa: CASSFGTGGSYEQYF; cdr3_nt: TGTGCCAGCAGTTTTGGGACAGGGGGCAGCTACGAGCAGTACTTC
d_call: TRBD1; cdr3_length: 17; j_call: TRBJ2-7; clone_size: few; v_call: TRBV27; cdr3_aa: CASSFSSDRVNDYEQYF; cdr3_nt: TGTGCCAGCAGTTTCTCATCCGACAGGGTAAATGATTACGAGCAGTACTTC
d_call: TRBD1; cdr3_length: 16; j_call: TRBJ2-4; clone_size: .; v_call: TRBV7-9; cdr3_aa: CASSPGTGIGKNIQYF; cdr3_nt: TGTGCCAGCAGCCCTGGGACAGGGATCGGCAAAAACATTCAGTACTTC
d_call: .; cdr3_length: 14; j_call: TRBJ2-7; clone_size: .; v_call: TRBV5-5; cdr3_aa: CASSLLDSAYEQYF; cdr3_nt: TGTGCCAGCAGCCTCCTCGACTCAGCCTACGAGCAGTACTTC
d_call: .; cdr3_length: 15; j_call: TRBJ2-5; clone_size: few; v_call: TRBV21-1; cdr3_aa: CASTDGGVSGETQYF; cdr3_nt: TGTGCCAGCACCGACGGCGGGGTAAGCGGAGAGACCCAGTACTTC
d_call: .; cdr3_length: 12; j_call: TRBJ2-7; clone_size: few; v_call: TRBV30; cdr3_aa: CAWSPDGGEQYF; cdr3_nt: TGTGCCTGGAGTCCTGACGGAGGCGAGCAGTACTTC
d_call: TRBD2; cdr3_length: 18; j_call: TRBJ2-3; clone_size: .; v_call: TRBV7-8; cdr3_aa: CASSLGGLVAGGADTQYF; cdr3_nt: TGTGCCAGCAGCTTAGGGGGACTAGTCGCGGGAGGGGCAGATACGCAGTATTTT
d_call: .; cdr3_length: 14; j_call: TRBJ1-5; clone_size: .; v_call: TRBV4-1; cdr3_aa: CASSQEIENQPQHF; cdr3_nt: TGCGCCAGCAGCCAAGAGATAGAGAATCAGCCCCAGCATTTT
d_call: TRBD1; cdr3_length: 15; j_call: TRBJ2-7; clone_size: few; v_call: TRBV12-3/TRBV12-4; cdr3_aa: CASSFSDRGLYEQYF; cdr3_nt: TGTGCCAGCAGTTTCAGCGACAGGGGACTCTACGAGCAGTACTTC
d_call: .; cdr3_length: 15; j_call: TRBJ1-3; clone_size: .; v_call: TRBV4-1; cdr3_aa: CASSNTELSGNTIYF; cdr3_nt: TGCGCCAGCAGCAACACAGAACTCTCTGGAAACACCATATATTTT
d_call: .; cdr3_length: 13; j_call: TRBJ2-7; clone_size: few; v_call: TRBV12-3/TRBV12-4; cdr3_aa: CASSPSSGNEQYF; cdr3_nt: TGTGCCAGCAGCCCCTCTTCTGGGAACGAGCAGTACTTC
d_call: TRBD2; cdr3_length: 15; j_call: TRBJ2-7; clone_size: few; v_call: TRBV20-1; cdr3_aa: CSARDFTSGTYEQYF; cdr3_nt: TGCAGTGCTAGAGATTTTACTAGCGGGACCTACGAGCAGTACTTC
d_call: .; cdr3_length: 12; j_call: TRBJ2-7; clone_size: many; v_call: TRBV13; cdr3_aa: CASSLGPGEQYF; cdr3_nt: TGTGCCAGCAGCTTAGGACCCGGCGAGCAGTACTTC
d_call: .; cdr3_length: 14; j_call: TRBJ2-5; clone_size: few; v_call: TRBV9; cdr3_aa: CASSVAGLGETQYF; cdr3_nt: TGTGCCAGCAGCGTAGCGGGGTTGGGGGAGACCCAGTACTTC
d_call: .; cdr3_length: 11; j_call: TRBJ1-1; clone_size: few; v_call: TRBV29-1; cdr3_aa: CSVAENTEAFF; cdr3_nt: TGCAGCGTTGCGGAGAACACTGAAGCTTTCTTT
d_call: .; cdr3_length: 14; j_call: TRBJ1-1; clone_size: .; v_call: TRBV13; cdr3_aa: CASSLGLQGTEAFF; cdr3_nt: TGTGCCAGCAGCTTAGGTCTGCAGGGCACTGAAGCTTTCTTT
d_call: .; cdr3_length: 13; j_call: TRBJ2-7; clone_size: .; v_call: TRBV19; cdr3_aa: CASSIEEFYEQYF; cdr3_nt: TGTGCCAGTAGTATCGAAGAGTTCTACGAGCAGTACTTC
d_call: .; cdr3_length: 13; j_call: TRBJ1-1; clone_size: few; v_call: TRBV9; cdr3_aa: CASSVAEGTEAFF; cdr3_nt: TGTGCCAGCAGCGTAGCTGAGGGTACTGAAGCTTTCTTT
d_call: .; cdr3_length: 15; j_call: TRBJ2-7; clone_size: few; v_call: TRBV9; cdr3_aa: CASSVGGTPSYEQYF; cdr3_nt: TGTGCCAGCAGCGTAGGGGGGACTCCATCCTACGAGCAGTACTTC
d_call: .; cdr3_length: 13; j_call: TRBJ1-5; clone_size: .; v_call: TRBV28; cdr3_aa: CASSPPINQPQHF; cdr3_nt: TGTGCCAGCAGCCCCCCCATTAATCAGCCCCAGCATTTT
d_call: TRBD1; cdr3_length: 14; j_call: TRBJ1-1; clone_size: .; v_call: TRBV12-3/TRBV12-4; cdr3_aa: CASSLVQGATEAFF; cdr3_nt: TGTGCCAGCAGTTTGGTCCAGGGGGCTACTGAAGCTTTCTTT
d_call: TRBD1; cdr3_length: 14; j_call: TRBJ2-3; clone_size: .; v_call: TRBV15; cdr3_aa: CATGPHRGTDTQYF; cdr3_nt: TGTGCCACCGGCCCCCACAGGGGAACAGATACGCAGTATTTT
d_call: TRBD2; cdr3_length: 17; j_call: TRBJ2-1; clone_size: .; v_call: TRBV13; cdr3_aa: CASRPIGTSGSYNEQFF; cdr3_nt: TGTGCCAGCAGGCCAATAGGGACTAGCGGGAGCTACAATGAGCAGTTCTTC
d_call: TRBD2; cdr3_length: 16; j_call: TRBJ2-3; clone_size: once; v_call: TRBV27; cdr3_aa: CASSPIAGGVADTQYF; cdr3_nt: TGTGCCAGCAGTCCGATAGCGGGAGGCGTTGCAGATACGCAGTATTTT
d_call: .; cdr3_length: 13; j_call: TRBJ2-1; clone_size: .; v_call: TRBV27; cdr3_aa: CASSWTYNNEQFF; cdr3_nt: TGTGCCAGCAGTTGGACCTATAACAATGAGCAGTTCTTC
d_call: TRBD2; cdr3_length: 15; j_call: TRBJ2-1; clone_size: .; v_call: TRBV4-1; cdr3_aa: CASSQDKREGNEQFF; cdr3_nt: TGCGCCAGCAGCCAAGATAAGCGGGAGGGAAATGAGCAGTTCTTC
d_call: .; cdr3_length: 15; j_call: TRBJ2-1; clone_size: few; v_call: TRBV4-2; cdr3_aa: CASSLTEDRIDEQFF; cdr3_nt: TGTGCCAGCAGCCTCACAGAGGACAGAATCGATGAGCAGTTCTTC
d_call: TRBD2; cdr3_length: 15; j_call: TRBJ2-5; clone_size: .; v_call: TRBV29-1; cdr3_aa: CSVEELAGQGETQYF; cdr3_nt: TGCAGCGTTGAGGAACTAGCGGGTCAGGGGGAGACCCAGTACTTC
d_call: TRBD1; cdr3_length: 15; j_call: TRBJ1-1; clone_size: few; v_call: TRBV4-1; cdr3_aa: CASSHWTGGDTEAFF; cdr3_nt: TGCGCCAGCAGCCACTGGACAGGGGGTGACACTGAAGCTTTCTTT
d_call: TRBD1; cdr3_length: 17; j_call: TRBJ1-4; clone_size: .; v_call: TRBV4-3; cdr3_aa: CASSQGYRGTANEKLFF; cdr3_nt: TGCGCCAGCAGCCAGGGTTACAGGGGGACGGCTAATGAAAAACTGTTTTTT
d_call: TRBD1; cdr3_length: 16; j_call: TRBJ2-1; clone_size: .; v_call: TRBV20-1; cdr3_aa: CSASLGTGKYYNEQFF; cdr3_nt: TGCAGTGCTAGCTTGGGGACAGGGAAGTACTACAATGAGCAGTTCTTC
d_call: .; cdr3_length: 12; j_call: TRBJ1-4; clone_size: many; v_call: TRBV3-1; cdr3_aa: CASSLRWGKLFF; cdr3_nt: TGTGCCAGCAGCCTTCGGTGGGGAAAACTGTTTTTT
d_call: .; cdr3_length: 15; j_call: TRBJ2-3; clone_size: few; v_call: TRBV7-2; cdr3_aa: CASTPYGRDGDTQYF; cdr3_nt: TGTGCCAGCACCCCTTACGGCCGGGACGGAGATACGCAGTATTTT
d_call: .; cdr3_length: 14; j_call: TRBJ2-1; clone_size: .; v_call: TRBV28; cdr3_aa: CATSLVTLYNEQFF; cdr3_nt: TGTGCCACCAGTTTGGTGACTCTATACAATGAGCAGTTCTTC
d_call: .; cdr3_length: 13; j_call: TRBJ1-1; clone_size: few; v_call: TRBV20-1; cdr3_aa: CSAKKRMKAEAFF; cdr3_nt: TGCAGTGCTAAGAAGAGAATGAAAGCTGAAGCTTTCTTT
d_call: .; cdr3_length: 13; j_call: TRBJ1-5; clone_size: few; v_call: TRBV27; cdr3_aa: CASSESGAQPQHF; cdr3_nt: TGTGCCAGCAGTGAAAGTGGGGCTCAGCCCCAGCATTTT
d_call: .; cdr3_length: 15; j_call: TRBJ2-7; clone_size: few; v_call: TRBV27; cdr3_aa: CASSLYRGAIYEQYF; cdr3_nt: TGTGCCAGCAGTTTATATCGGGGGGCGATTTACGAGCAGTACTTC
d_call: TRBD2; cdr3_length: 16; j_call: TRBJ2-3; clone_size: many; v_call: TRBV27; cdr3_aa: CASSHTSGRGVDTQYF; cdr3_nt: TGTGCCAGCAGCCACACTAGCGGGAGGGGGGTAGATACGCAGTATTTT
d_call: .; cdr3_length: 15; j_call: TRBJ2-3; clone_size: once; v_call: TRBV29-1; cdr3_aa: CSVEFRGDTTDTQYF; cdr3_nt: TGCAGCGTTGAATTCAGGGGGGATACCACAGATACGCAGTATTTT